This TCR beta chain was recorded in a study of blood T cell repertoires in COVID-19. The wider study: Acute and convalescent COVID-19 specimens originated in the United States, Italy and Spain. In each case, the material was cDNA or gDNA derived from T cells, B-cell-depleted T cells, or PBMCs.

The CDR3 covers 15 residues. Germline V gene sequence: CDR1 SNHLY, CDR2 FYNNEI. Trimming removed 8 bases from V and 1 base from J; junction bases left unmatched: 9. Participant reports of clinical history set cohort assignment. As handled by the study authors: Counts of nucleated cells, estimated from reference gene primer amplification, were obtained. Assay used: immunoSEQ multiplex PCR; TCRdb lists only in-frame clones, some missing. The DNA gave D and trimming, while V, J and clone size come from that table. The sample includes over 250,000 clones, more than 75% of them seen just once. The V call is TRBV2, the J call TRBJ1-1; 8 nucleotides line up with TRBD1. Sequencing input: PBMCs or T cells enriched from blood (not recorded which). The TCR was taken from a man between 60 and 75 years old who had recovered from COVID-19. CDR3 sequence: CASRRETGANTEAFF. CDR3 DNA: TGTGCCAGCCGAAGAGAGACAGGGGCGAACACTGAAGCTTTCTTT.